The subject of this entry is one TCR beta chain. The data originate from a study of shared clonotypes between healthy human individuals. The CDR3 covers 16 residues. The germline V gene encodes CDR1 LNHDA and CDR2 SQIVND (reference sequence). The ends were cut back, 3 bases at V and 0 bases at J, with 15 bases in the middle. Over several immunoSEQ plates, each subset's genomic DNA was distributed in even portions. The table came from immunoSEQ multiplex PCR; TCRdb's copy has only in-frame clones and leaves some out. Of roughly 2 million clones in the sample, 85% to 95% were seen once. The receptor was isolated from a man younger than 35 in good health. Specimen: naive CD4+ T cells sorted from blood. Subset indicated: CD45RA+ positively selected. The chain couples TRBV19 to TRBJ2-7; D unclear. CDR3 coding DNA: TGTGCCAGTAGTATCAGGATAACACCCGGCTCCTACGAGCAGTACTTC. Protein sequence: CASSIRITPGSYEQYF.